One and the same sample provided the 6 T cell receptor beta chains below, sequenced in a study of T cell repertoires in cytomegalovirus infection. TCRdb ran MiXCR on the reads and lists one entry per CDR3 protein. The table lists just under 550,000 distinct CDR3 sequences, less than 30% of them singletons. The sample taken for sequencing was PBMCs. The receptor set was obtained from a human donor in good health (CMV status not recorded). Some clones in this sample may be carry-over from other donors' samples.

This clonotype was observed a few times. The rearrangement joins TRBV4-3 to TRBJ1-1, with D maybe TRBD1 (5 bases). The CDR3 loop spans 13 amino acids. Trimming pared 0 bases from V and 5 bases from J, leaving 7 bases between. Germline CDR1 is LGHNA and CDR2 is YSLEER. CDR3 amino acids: CASSQEAGTEAFF. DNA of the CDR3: TGCGCCAGCAGCCAAGAAGCAGGGACTGAAGCTTTCTTT.

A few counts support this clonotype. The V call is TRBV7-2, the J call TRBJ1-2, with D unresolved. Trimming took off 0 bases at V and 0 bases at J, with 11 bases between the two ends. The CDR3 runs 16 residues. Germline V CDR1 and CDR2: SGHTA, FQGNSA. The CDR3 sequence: CASSLAWSEANYGYTF. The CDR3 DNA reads TGTGCCAGCAGCTTAGCTTGGTCTGAAGCTAACTATGGCTACACCTTC.

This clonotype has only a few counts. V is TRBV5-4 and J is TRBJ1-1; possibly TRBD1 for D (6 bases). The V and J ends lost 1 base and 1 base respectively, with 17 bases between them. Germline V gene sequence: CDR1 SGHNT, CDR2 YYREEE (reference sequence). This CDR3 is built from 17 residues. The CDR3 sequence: CASSLLKGGQANTEAFF. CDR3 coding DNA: TGTGCCAGCAGCTTGCTTAAGGGGGGTCAGGCGAACACTGAAGCTTTCTTT.

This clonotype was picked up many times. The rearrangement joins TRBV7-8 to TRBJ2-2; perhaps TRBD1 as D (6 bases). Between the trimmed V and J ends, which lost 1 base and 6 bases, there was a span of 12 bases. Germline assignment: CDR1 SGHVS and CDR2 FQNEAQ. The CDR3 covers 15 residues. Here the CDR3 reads CASSLGVQGPGELFF. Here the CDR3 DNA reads TGTGCCAGCAGCTTAGGGGTACAGGGTCCCGGGGAGCTGTTTTTT.

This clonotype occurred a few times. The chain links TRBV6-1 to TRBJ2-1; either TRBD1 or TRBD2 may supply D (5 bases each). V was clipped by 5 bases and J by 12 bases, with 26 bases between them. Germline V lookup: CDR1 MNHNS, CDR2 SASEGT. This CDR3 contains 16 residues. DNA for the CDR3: TGTGCCAGCAGTTATTTGGGATTCGGGACCACAATGCGGCAGTTCTTC. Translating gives CASSYLGFGTTMRQFF.

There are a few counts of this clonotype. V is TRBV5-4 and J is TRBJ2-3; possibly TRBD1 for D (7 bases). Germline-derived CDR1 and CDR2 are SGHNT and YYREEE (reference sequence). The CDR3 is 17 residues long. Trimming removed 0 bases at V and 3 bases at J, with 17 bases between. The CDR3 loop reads CASSLDPRAGGTDTQYF. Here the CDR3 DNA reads TGTGCCAGCAGCTTGGATCCCCGGGCAGGGGGGACAGATACGCAGTATTTT. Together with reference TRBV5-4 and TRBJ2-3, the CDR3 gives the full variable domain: ETGVTQSPTHLIKTRGQQVTLRCSSQSGHNTVSWYQQALGQGPQFIFQYYREEENGRGNFPPRFSGLQFPNYSSELNVNALELDDSALYLCASSLDPRAGGTDTQYFGPGTRLTVL.